These 6 T cell receptor beta chains came from one sample sequenced in a study of T-cell reconstitution after alpha-beta-depleted transplantation in children. TCRbeta library construction was performed incorporating unique molecular identifiers. From the PCR reads, TCRdb called clonotypes with MiXCR, one entry per CDR3 protein. The table records roughly 400,000 distinct CDR3 sequences, about 20% of them present only once. The sample was PBMCs from the stem cell graft donor, taken from the stem cell graft. The receptors stem from a human donor who donated a stem cell graft to a child with acute myeloid leukemia.

This clonotype has a handful of counts. This chain uses TRBV29-1 with TRBJ2-5; the D is unclear. CDR1 SQVTM and CDR2 ANQGSEA come from the germline V gene. Trimming stripped 4 bases from V and 5 bases from J, with 8 bases between. There are 11 residues in the CDR3. CDR3 loop: CSVGVGETQYF. CDR3 sequence (DNA): TGCAGCGTTGGTGTTGGGGAGACCCAGTACTTC.

This clonotype came up a few times. The chain couples TRBV12-3 or TRBV12-4 to TRBJ2-7; the match to TRBD1 covers 8 bases. V lost 6 bases and J lost 0; bases outside the gene matches: 7. The CDR3 length is 15 residues. CDR3 loop: CASRIFGQGSYEQYF. Written as DNA, the CDR3 is TGTGCCAGCAGGATTTTTGGACAGGGCTCCTACGAGCAGTACTTC.

V and J are TRBV27 and TRBJ1-3, with D possibly TRBD1 on 6 matching bases. Germline CDR1 MNHEY, CDR2 SMNVEV (reference sequence). The length of the CDR3 is 15 residues. With 6 bases removed from V and 0 bases from J, the gap between germline ends came to 12 bases. The CDR3 here is CASSIQGVSGNTIYF. The CDR3 region has the DNA TGTGCCAGCAGCATACAGGGAGTCTCTGGAAACACCATATATTTT.

This clonotype came up a few times. V gene TRBV27 combines with J gene TRBJ2-2; D perhaps matches TRBD1 (6 bases). The germline gives CDR1 MNHEY, CDR2 SMNVEV (reference sequence). V was cut by 4 bases and J by 3 bases, with 15 bases left in between. This CDR3 is built from 16 residues. CDR3 region: CASSSLLGGDTGELFF. The CDR3, as DNA: TGTGCCAGCAGTTCCCTCTTAGGGGGTGACACCGGGGAGCTGTTTTTT.

The rearrangement uses TRBV11-2 and TRBJ1-1; D possibly corresponds to TRBD1 (5 bases). V lost 5 bases and J lost 7, with 14 bases in between. The V gene's germline CDR1 is SGHAT and CDR2 FQNNGV. The CDR3 extends over 13 amino acids. CDR3 protein: CASSAPWDGEAFF. CDR3 in DNA: TGTGCCAGCAGCGCACCCTGGGACGGTGAAGCTTTCTTT. The entire variable domain, with the rest obtained from reference TRBV11-2 and TRBJ1-1, is as follows: EAGVAQSPRYKIIEKRQSVAFWCNPISGHATLYWYQQILGQGPKLLIQFQNNGVVDDSQLPKDRFSAERLKGVDSTLKIQPAKLEDSAVYLCASSAPWDGEAFFGQGTRLTVV.

The chain is built from TRBV12-3 or TRBV12-4 and TRBJ2-1, with D maybe TRBD2 (5 bases). There are 16 residues in the CDR3. V was shortened by 2 bases and J by 0 bases, with 11 bases between the two germline ends. The CDR3 DNA follows: TGTGCCAGCAGTTTACGCGGGCAGAGCTCCTACAATGAGCAGTTCTTC. Translating gives CASSLRGQSSYNEQFF.